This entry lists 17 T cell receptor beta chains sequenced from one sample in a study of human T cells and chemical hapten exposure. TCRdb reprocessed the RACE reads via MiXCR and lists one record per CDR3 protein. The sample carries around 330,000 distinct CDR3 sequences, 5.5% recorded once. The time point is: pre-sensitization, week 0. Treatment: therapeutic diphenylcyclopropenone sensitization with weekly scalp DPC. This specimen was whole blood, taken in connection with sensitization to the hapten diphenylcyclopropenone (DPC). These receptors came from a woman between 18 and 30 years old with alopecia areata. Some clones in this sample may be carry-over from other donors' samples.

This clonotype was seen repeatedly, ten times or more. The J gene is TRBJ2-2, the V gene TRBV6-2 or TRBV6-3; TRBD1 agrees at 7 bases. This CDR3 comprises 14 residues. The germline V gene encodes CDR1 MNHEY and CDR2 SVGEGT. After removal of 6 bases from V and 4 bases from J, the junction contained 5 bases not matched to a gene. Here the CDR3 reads CASRGQLATGELFF. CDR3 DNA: TGTGCCAGCAGGGGACAGCTGGCCACCGGGGAGCTGTTTTTT.

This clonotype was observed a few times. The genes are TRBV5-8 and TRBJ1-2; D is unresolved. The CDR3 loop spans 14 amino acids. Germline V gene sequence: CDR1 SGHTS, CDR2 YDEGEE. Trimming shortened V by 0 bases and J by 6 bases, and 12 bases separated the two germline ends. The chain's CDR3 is CASSLGGTVHGYTF. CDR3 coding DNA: TGTGCCAGCAGCTTGGGGGGAACGGTTCATGGCTACACCTTC.

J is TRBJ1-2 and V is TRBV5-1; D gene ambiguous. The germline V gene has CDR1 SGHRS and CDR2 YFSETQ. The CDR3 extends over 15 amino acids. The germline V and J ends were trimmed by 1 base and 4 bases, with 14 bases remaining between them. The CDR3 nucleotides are TGCGCCAGCAGCTTGTCGTTGAGGGATCTCTATGGCTACACCTTC. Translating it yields CASSLSLRDLYGYTF.

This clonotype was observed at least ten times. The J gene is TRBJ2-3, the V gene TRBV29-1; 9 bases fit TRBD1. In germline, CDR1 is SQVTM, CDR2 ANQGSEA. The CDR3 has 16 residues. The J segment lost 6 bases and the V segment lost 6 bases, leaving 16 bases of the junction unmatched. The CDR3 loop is CSVKTGTGIAADTQYF. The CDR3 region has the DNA TGCAGCGTGAAAACCGGGACAGGGATTGCGGCGGATACGCAGTATTTT.

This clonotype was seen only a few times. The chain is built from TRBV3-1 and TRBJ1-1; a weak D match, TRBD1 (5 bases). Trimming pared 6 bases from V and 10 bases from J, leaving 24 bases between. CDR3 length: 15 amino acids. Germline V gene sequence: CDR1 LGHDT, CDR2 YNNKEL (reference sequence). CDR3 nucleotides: TGTGCCAGCAGTCTTACGGGGGGTGATAGGATGGGAGCTTTCTTT. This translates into CASSLTGGDRMGAFF.

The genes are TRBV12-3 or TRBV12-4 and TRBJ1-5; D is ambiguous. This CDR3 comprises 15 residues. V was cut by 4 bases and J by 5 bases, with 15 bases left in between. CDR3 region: CASSYGVVGDQPQHF. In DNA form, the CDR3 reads TGTGCCAGCAGTTATGGGGTGGTCGGGGATCAGCCCCAGCATTTT.

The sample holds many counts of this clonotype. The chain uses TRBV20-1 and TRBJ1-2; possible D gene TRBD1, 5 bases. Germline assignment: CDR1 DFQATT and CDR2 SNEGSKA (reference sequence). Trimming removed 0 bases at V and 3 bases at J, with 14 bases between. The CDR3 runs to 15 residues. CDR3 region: CSAREGTRLDYGYTF. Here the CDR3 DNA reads TGCAGTGCTAGAGAGGGGACCCGATTGGACTATGGCTACACCTTC.

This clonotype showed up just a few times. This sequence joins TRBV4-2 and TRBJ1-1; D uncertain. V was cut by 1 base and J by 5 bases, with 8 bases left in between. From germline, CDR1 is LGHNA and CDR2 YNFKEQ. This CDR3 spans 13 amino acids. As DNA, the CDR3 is TGTGCCAGCAGCCAAGTCGGGGAAACTGAAGCTTTCTTT. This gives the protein CASSQVGETEAFF.

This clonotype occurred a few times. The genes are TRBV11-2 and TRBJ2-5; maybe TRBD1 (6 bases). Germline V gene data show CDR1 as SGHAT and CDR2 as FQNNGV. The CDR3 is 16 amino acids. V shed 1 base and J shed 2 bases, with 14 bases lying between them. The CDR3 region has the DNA TGTGCCAGCAGCTTAGTGGGGGCGGCTGGTCAAGAGACCCAGTACTTC. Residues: CASSLVGAAGQETQYF. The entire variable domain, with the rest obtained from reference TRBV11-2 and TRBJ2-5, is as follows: EAGVAQSPRYKIIEKRQSVAFWCNPISGHATLYWYQQILGQGPKLLIQFQNNGVVDDSQLPKDRFSAERLKGVDSTLKIQPAKLEDSAVYLCASSLVGAAGQETQYFGPGTRLLVL.

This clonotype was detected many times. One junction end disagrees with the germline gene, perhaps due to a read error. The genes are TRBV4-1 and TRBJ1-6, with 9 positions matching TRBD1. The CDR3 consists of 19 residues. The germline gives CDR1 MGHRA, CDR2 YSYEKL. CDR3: CASSPTGTGPRLGDSPLHF. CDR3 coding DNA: TGCGCTAGCAGCCCCACCGGGACAGGGCCCCGGCTAGGAGATTCACCCCTCCACTTT.

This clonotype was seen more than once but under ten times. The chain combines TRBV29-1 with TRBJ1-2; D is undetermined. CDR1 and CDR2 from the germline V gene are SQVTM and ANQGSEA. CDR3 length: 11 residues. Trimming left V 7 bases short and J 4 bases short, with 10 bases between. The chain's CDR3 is CSATDIYGYTF. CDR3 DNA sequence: TGCAGCGCCACCGACATCTATGGCTACACCTTC.

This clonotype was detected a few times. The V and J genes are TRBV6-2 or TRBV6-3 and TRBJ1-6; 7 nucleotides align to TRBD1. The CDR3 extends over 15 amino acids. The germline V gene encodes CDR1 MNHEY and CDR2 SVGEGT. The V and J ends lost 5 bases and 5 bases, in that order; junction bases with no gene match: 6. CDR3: CASSRTGLNNSPLHF. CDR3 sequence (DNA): TGTGCCAGCAGTCGGACAGGATTAAATAATTCACCCCTCCACTTT.

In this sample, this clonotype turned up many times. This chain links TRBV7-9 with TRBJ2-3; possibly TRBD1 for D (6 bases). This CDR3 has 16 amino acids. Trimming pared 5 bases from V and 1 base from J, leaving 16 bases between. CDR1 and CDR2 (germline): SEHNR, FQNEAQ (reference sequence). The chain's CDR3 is CASSAGTSYRTDTQYF. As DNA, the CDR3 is TGTGCCAGCAGCGCCGGGACATCATATCGCACAGATACGCAGTATTTT.

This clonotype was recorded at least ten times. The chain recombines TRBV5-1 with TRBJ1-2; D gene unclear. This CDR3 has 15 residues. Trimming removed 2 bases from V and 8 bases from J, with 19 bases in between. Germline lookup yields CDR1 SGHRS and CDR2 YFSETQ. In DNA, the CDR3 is TGCGCCAGCAGCTTCGCGGGTGGCGCCGCACTGGGCTACACCTTC. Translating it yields CASSFAGGAALGYTF.

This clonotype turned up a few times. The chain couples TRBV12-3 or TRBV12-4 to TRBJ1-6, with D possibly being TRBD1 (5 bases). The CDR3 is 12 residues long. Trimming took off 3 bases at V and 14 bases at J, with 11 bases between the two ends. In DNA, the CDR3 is TGTGCCAGCAGTTTTGGGCAGGGCACCCTCCACTTT. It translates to CASSFGQGTLHF.

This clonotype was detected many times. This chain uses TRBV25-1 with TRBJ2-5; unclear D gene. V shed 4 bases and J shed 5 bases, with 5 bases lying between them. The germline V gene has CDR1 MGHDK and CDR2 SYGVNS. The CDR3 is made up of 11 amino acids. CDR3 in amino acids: CASSARETQYF. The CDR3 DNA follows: TGTGCCAGCAGTGCTCGCGAGACCCAGTACTTC. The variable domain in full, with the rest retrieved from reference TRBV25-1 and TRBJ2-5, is EADIYQTPRYLVIGTGKKITLECSQTMGHDKMYWYQQDPGMELHLIHYSYGVNSTEKGDLSSESTVSRIRTEHFPLTLESARPSHTSQYLCASSARETQYFGPGTRLLVL.

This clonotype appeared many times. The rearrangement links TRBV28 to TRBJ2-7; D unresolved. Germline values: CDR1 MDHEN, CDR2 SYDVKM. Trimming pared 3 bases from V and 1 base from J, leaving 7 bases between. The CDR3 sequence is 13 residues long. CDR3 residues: CASSFSQSYEQYF. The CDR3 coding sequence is TGTGCCAGCAGTTTCAGCCAATCCTACGAGCAGTACTTC.